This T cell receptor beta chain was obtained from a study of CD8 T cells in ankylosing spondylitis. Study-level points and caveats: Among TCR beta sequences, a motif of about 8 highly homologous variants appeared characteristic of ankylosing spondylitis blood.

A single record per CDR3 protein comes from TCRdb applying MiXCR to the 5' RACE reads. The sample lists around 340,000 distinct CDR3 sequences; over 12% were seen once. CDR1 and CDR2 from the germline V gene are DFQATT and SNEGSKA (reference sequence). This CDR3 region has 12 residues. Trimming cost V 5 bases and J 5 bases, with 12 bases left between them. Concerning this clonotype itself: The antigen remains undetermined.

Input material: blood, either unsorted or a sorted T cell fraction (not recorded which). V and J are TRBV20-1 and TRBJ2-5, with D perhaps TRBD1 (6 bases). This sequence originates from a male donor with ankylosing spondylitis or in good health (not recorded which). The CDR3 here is CSAAPRGETQYF. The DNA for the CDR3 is TGCAGTGCTGCTCCGAGGGGGGAGACCCAGTACTTC.